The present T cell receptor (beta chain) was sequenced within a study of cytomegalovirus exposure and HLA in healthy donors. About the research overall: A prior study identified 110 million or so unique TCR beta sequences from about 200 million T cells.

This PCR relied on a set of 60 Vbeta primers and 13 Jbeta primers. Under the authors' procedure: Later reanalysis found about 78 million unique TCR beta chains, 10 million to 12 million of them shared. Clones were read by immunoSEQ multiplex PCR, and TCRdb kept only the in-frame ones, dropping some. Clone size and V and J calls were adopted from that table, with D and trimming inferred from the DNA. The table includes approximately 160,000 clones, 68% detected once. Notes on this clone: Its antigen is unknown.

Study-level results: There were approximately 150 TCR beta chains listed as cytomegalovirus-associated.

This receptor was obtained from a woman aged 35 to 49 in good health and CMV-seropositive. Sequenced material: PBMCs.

CDR3 DNA sequence: TGTGCCAGAAAAGTGCTCTATGGGGACAGCCGCAATGAGCAGTTCTTC. Translating it yields CARKVLYGDSRNEQFF. This chain links TRBV5-3 with TRBJ2-1, with 7 positions matching TRBD1. TRBV5-3 is sorted into the ORF group, with uncertain function. The CDR3 spans 16 residues. V trimming: 6 bases; J trimming: 6 bases; junction bases outside the gene matches: 15.